This T cell receptor (beta chain) was sequenced in a study of vaccination and CD4 T cells after COVID-19 (dated by TCRdb to between 2021 and 2024). Describing the broader study: SARS-CoV-2 positivity had been established in the convalescent patients by nasal swab PCR, and mild disease was recorded in nine or ten of these patients and severe disease in one. The convalescent cohort comprised six males and four females, including two Hispanic individuals, seven Caucasians, two Asians and one multiracial person. Each participant got two doses of either the Pfizer-BioNTech BNT162b2 vaccine (n=8) or the Moderna mRNA-1273 vaccine (n=2). Post-COVID blood samples were collected from convalescent patients a median of about 92 days after diagnosis, with a range of roughly 35 to 170 days. Post-vaccine blood samples were collected a median of about 69 days after the second vaccine dose, ranging from about 13 to 241 days. Overlapping spike peptide pools from SARS-CoV-2 and from the common cold coronaviruses HCoV-NL63, HCoV-OC43 and HCoV-229E were used as culture stimuli. In control cultures, a CEFX viral epitope pool was used as positive control, an HIV-1 Nef peptide pool was used as negative control, or no peptide was added. In over 8 COVID-19 convalescent patients and a handful of infection-naive healthy vaccine recipients, the spike-specific CD4+ TCR repertoire before mRNA vaccination was compared with the repertoire after mRNA vaccination.

This clonotype turned up a few times. Its antigen remains unidentified. No qualities accompany the bases; no much larger clone lies one base away. General conclusions and limits of the study: The study included relatively few convalescent patients and did not analyze early timepoints after natural infection. Among the post-vaccine SARS-CoV-2-reactive clones in convalescent patients, a median approximately 86% showed up only after vaccination, which suggests vaccine-specific priming. Of the vaccine-specific clones in convalescent patients, 304 of 307, or nearly all, reacted only to SARS-CoV-2 spike and did not cross-react with common cold coronaviruses. The median count of SARS-CoV-2-reactive clonotypes went up from 20 to 25 after infection to 30 to 40 after vaccination, although the change was not significant.

Including cysteine and phenylalanine, the CDR3 has 13 amino acids. The entry retains the CDR3 DNA only, 39 bases that are in frame from base 1. Relative to germline, V is 1 base shorter and J is 5 bases shorter, with 8 bases between their ends. Via the germline V gene (reference sequence), CDR1 is LNHNV and CDR2 YYDKDF. Libraries were made using PCR. At the Johns Hopkins FTIC core, DNA from the cultured CD4+ T cells underwent TCR sequencing with the Oncomine TCR Beta short-read assay. Genomic DNA was extracted from the cultured CD4+ T cells with the QIAamp micro DNA kit. Oncomine TCR Beta libraries from cultured CD4+ T cells were pooled using unique dual indexes and sequenced on an Illumina iSeq 100. The authors processed their data as follows. Non-productive sequences were removed, and CDR3s not starting with C, not ending with F or W, or shorter than 7 amino acids were discarded. Antigen-specific clonotypes were identified with the MANAFEST web application by comparing peptide-stimulated wells with reference and other culture wells. To be called positive, a clone needed an FDR below 0.05, an odds ratio above 5, and a productive frequency above 0.1% in at least two of three replicate wells. A clonotype counted as cross-reactive if it showed significant expansion both in the SARS-CoV-2 spike wells and in at least one common cold coronavirus spike condition. Using R version 3.6.1, CDR3 homology was evaluated through Levenshtein distances (stringdist) along with unrooted phylogenetic trees (ape). TCRdb took the public reads, trimmed them with fastp at Q25, ran MiXCR for clone calling and kept in-frame beta chains. Identical CDR3 proteins give one entry, which carries the most common genes and DNA. Clone size and V and J calls follow TCRdb, not the original study. Across this sample there are over 20,000 distinct CDR3 sequences, with 45% to 65% seen only once. Of the sample, nearly 6% is held by the ten largest clones.

Taken with the paper, the label for treatment or condition translates to: approximately 9-day PBMC culture with coronavirus spike peptide pools or control peptides (ViraFEST assay). The ViraFEST assay was used in the study, in which antigen-specific T cells were expanded with peptide pools and expanded clonotypes were subsequently identified by TCR sequencing. The convalescent patients' positive SARS-CoV-2 PCR tests fell between March and December 2020, which was before the Alpha, Beta and Delta variants emerged in the United States. PBMCs were cultured at a few million per well in IMDM supplemented with approximately 5.3% human AB serum and 8.5 to 10 IU/ml IL-2, with approximately 9.2 ug/ml peptide pools added. On days 3 and 7, half of the culture medium was replaced with fresh IL-2-containing medium. CD4+ T cells were isolated after roughly eleven days of culture through negative selection using the EasySep CD4+ T cell isolation kit. Ficoll-Paque Plus gradient centrifugation was used to isolate PBMCs from whole blood, and the isolated PBMCs were then either used fresh or cryopreserved at -140C. Each culture condition was generally run in triplicate wells.

The rearrangement combines TRBV15 with TRBJ1-1; TRBD1 is possibly the D segment (5 matching bases). Sequencing used CD4+ T cells from blood, cultured in vitro. The clonotype comes from a human donor who had recovered from COVID-19. The CDR3: CATSRAPGTEAFF. The DNA sequence is given as TGTGCCACCAGCAGAGCTCCAGGGACTGAAGCTTTCTTT.